This is a list of T cell receptor beta chains from one sample in a study of cytomegalovirus exposure and HLA in healthy donors. Assay used: immunoSEQ multiplex PCR; TCRdb lists only in-frame clones, some missing. Among approximately 110,000 clones listed, approximately 83% were seen once. The sequenced material came from PBMCs. These receptors all stem from a man aged 18 to 35 in good health and CMV-seronegative. Both conserved end residues are part of each CDR3. D genes are given only for firm matches. Size is stated for part of the rows, as once, few or many counts, or as a class when the clone is expanded.

clone size: -
D gene: TRBD1
V gene: TRBV2
CDR3 length: 14
J gene: TRBJ1-5
CDR3 protein: CASSAGTGNQPQHF
CDR3 DNA: TGTGCCAGCAGTGCCGGGACAGGCAATCAGCCCCAGCATTTT

clone size: -
D gene: -
V gene: TRBV7-6
CDR3 length: 13
J gene: TRBJ2-5
CDR3 protein: CASIAEVGGTQYF
CDR3 DNA: TGTGCCAGCATCGCAGAGGTGGGGGGGACCCAGTACTTC

clone size: once
D gene: TRBD2
V gene: TRBV19
CDR3 length: 13
J gene: TRBJ2-7
CDR3 protein: CASTDLGGSEQYF
CDR3 DNA: TGTGCCAGTACCGACCTCGGGGGGAGCGAGCAGTACTTC

clone size: -
D gene: -
V gene: TRBV9
CDR3 length: 14
J gene: TRBJ1-3
CDR3 protein: CASSVQGYGNTIYF
CDR3 DNA: TGTGCCAGCAGCGTCCAGGGTTACGGAAACACCATATATTTT

clone size: -
D gene: TRBD1
V gene: TRBV9
CDR3 length: 15
J gene: TRBJ2-7
CDR3 protein: CASGGPGTGSYEQYF
CDR3 DNA: TGTGCCAGTGGGGGACCCGGGACAGGGTCCTACGAGCAGTACTTC

clone size: -
D gene: -
V gene: TRBV6-1
CDR3 length: 13
J gene: TRBJ2-7
CDR3 protein: CASSALGARRQYF
CDR3 DNA: TGTGCCAGCAGTGCCCTGGGAGCCCGGAGGCAGTACTTC

clone size: medium-sized
D gene: TRBD2
V gene: TRBV6-1
CDR3 length: 16
J gene: TRBJ2-3
CDR3 protein: CASSESIAGGTDTQYF
CDR3 DNA: TGTGCCAGCAGTGAATCGATAGCGGGAGGCACAGATACGCAGTATTTT

clone size: -
D gene: TRBD2
V gene: TRBV6-1
CDR3 length: 15
J gene: TRBJ2-3
CDR3 protein: CASSVAGVGTDTQYF
CDR3 DNA: TGTGCCAGCAGTGTGGCGGGAGTTGGCACAGATACGCAGTATTTT

clone size: -
D gene: TRBD1
V gene: TRBV15
CDR3 length: 15
J gene: TRBJ1-3
CDR3 protein: CATSGDRGPGNTIYF
CDR3 DNA: TGTGCCACCAGCGGGGACAGGGGGCCGGGAAACACCATATATTTT

clone size: -
D gene: -
V gene: TRBV27
CDR3 length: 15
J gene: TRBJ2-2
CDR3 protein: CASTIGESETGELFF
CDR3 DNA: TGTGCCAGCACAATCGGGGAAAGTGAAACCGGGGAGCTGTTTTTT

clone size: -
D gene: TRBD1
V gene: TRBV6-5
CDR3 length: 14
J gene: TRBJ1-2
CDR3 protein: CASSSQGAWYGYTF
CDR3 DNA: TGTGCCAGCAGTTCTCAGGGGGCCTGGTATGGCTACACCTTC

clone size: -
D gene: TRBD2
V gene: TRBV7-2
CDR3 length: 17
J gene: TRBJ2-5
CDR3 protein: CASSLASSGARVETQYF
CDR3 DNA: TGTGCCAGCAGCTTAGCCAGCAGCGGGGCTCGGGTAGAGACCCAGTACTTC

clone size: -
D gene: -
V gene: TRBV6-1
CDR3 length: 13
J gene: TRBJ2-2
CDR3 protein: CASTETNTGELFF
CDR3 DNA: TGTGCCAGCACGGAGACGAACACCGGGGAGCTGTTTTTT

clone size: -
D gene: TRBD1
V gene: TRBV6-5
CDR3 length: 15
J gene: TRBJ1-2
CDR3 protein: CASSTADRGLGRRTF
CDR3 DNA: TGTGCCAGCAGTACTGCGGACAGGGGGCTAGGGCGGCGTACCTTC

clone size: -
D gene: -
V gene: TRBV19
CDR3 length: 17
J gene: TRBJ1-5
CDR3 protein: CASSFLPRTAFNRPQHF
CDR3 DNA: TGTGCCAGTAGTTTCTTACCCAGGACAGCCTTCAATCGACCCCAGCATTTT

clone size: -
D gene: -
V gene: TRBV7-7
CDR3 length: 13
J gene: TRBJ2-7
CDR3 protein: CASSLWQGYEQYF
CDR3 DNA: TGTGCCAGCAGCTTATGGCAGGGTTACGAGCAGTACTTC

clone size: -
D gene: -
V gene: TRBV11-2
CDR3 length: 13
J gene: TRBJ1-5
CDR3 protein: CASSLDISQPQHF
CDR3 DNA: TGTGCCAGCAGCTTAGATATTTCTCAGCCCCAGCATTTT

clone size: -
D gene: -
V gene: TRBV30
CDR3 length: 15
J gene: TRBJ1-4
CDR3 protein: CAWSGAGRGNEKLFF
CDR3 DNA: TGTGCCTGGAGTGGGGCAGGGAGGGGTAATGAAAAACTGTTTTTT

clone size: -
D gene: -
V gene: TRBV6-5
CDR3 length: 14
J gene: TRBJ2-3
CDR3 protein: CASTLDRYTDTQYF
CDR3 DNA: TGTGCCAGCACCCTAGACAGGTACACAGATACGCAGTATTTT

clone size: once
D gene: -
V gene: TRBV5-1
CDR3 length: 16
J gene: TRBJ2-7
CDR3 protein: CASSPPATGTAGEQYF
CDR3 DNA: TGCGCCAGCAGCCCCCCGGCCACCGGGACTGCGGGGGAGCAGTACTTC

clone size: -
D gene: -
V gene: TRBV28
CDR3 length: 18
J gene: TRBJ1-3
CDR3 protein: CASRFTSGLSSSGNTIYF
CDR3 DNA: TGTGCCAGCAGATTTACGTCAGGACTTTCGAGCTCTGGAAACACCATATATTTT

clone size: -
D gene: -
V gene: TRBV28
CDR3 length: 12
J gene: TRBJ2-7
CDR3 protein: CASWGLAGEQYF
CDR3 DNA: TGTGCCAGCTGGGGGCTAGCTGGAGAGCAGTACTTC